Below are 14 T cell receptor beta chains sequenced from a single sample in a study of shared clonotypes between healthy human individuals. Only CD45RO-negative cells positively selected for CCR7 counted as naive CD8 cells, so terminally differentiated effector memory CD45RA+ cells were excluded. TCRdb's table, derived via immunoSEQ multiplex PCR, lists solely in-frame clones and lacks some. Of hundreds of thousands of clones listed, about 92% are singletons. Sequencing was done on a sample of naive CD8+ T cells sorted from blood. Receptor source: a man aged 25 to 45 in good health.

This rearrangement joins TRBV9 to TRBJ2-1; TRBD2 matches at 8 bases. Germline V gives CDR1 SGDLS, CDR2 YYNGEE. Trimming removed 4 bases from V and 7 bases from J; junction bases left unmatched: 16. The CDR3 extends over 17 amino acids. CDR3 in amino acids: CASSPVERELGQNEQFF. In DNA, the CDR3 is TGTGCCAGCAGCCCCGTGGAGCGGGAGTTAGGCCAAAATGAGCAGTTCTTC. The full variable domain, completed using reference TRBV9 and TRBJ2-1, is DSGVTQTPKHLITATGQRVTLRCSPRSGDLSVYWYQQSLDQGLQFLIQYYNGEERAKGNILERFSAQQFPDLHSELNLSSLELGDSALYFCASSPVERELGQNEQFFGPGTRLTVL.

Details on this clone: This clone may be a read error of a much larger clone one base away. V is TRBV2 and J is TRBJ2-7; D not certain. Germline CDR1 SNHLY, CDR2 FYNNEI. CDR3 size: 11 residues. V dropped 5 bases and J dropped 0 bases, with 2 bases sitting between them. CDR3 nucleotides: TGTGCCAGCAGTAGCTCCTACGAGCAGTACTTC. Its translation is CASSSSYEQYF.

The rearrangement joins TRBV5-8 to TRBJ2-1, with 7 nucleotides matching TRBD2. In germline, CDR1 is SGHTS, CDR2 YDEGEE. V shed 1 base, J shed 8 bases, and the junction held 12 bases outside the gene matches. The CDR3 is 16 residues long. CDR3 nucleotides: TGTGCCAGCAGCTTGATCGGGGAGGGTTACGGGTATGAGCAGTTCTTC. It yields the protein CASSLIGEGYGYEQFF.

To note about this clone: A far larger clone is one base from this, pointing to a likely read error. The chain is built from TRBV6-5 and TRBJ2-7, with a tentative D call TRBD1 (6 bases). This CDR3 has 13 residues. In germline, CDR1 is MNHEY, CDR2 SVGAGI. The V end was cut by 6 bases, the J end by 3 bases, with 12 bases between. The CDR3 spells CASSPGQIYEQYF. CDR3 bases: TGTGCCAGCAGCCCCGGACAGATCTACGAGCAGTACTTC.

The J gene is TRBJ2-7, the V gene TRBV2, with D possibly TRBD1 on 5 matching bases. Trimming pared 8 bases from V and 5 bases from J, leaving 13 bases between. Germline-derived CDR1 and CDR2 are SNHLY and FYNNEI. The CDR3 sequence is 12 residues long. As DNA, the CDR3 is TGTGCCAGCCTAAGGGGCCCAGACGAGCAGTACTTC. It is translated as CASLRGPDEQYF.

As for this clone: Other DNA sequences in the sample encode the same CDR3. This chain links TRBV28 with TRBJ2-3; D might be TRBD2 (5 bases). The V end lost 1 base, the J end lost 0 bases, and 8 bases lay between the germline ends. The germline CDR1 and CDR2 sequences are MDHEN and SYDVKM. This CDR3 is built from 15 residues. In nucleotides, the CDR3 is TGTGCCAGCAGTTTATTAGGCGGGAGCACAGATACGCAGTATTTT. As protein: CASSLLGGSTDTQYF. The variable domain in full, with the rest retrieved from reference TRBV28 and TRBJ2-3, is DVKVTQSSRYLVKRTGEKVFLECVQDMDHENMFWYRQDPGLGLRLIYFSYDVKMKEKGDIPEGYSVSREKKERFSLILESASTNQTSMYLCASSLLGGSTDTQYFGPGTRLTVL.

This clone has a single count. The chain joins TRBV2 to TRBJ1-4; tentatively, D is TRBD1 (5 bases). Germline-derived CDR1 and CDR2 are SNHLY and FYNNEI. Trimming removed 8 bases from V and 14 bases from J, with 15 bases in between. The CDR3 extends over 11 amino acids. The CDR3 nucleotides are TGTGCCAGCTTTGGAAATCGGGGGCTGTTTTTT. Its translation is CASFGNRGLFF. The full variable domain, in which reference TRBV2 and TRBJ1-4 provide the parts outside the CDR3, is EPEVTQTPSHQVTQMGQEVILRCVPISNHLYFYWYRQILGQKVEFLVSFYNNEISEKSEIFDDQFSVERPDGSNFTLKIRSTKLEDSAMYFCASFGNRGLFFGSGTQLSVL.

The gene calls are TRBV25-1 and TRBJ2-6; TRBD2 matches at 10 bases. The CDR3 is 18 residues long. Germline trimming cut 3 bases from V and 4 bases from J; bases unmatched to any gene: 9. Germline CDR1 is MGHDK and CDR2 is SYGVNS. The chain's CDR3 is CASSEYTSGKAGANVLTF. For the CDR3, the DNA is TGTGCCAGCAGTGAGTACACTAGCGGGAAAGCCGGGGCCAACGTCCTGACTTTC.

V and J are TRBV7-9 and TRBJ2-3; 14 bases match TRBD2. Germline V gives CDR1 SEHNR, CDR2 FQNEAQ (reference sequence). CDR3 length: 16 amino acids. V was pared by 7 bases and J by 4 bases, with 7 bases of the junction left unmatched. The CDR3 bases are TGTGCCAGCACCACCCCGGGACTAGCGGGAGCAGATACGCAGTATTTT. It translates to CASTTPGLAGADTQYF.

The CDR3: CASSLVSQATDTQYF. The CDR3 region has the DNA TGTGCCAGCAGCTTAGTTAGCCAGGCGACCGATACGCAGTATTTT. V is TRBV11-2 and J is TRBJ2-3; no reliable D call. This CDR3 spans 15 amino acids. Trimming stripped 1 base from V and 6 bases from J, with 14 bases between. Per germline, CDR1 SGHAT and CDR2 FQNNGV. The full variable domain, with the rest looked up from reference TRBV11-2 and TRBJ2-3, is EAGVAQSPRYKIIEKRQSVAFWCNPISGHATLYWYQQILGQGPKLLIQFQNNGVVDDSQLPKDRFSAERLKGVDSTLKIQPAKLEDSAVYLCASSLVSQATDTQYFGPGTRLTVL.

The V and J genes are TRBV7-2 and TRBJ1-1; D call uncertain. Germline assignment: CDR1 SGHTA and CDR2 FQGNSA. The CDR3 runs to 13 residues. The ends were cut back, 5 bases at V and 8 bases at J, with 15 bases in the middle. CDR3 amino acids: CASSLRTDGEAFF. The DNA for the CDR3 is TGTGCCAGCAGCCTTCGGACGGACGGAGAAGCTTTCTTT.

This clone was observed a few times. This CDR3 is CASPQNEQYF. The CDR3 nucleotides read TGCGCCAGCCCCCAAAACGAGCAGTACTTC. The V and J genes are TRBV5-1 and TRBJ2-7; D gene unclear. V was clipped by 7 bases and J by 5 bases, with 7 bases between them. CDR1 is SGHRS and CDR2 is YFSETQ in the germline V gene. The CDR3 has 10 residues.

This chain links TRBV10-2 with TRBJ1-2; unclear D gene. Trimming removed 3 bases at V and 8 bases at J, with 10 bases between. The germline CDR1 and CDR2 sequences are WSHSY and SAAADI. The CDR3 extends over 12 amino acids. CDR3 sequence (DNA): TGCGCCAGCAGTGACCCCCCCGGCGGCTACACCTTC. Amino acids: CASSDPPGGYTF.

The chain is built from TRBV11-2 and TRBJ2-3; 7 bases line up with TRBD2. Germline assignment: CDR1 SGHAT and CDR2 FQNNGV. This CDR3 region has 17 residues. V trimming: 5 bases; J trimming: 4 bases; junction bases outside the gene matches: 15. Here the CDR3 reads CASSPPPALAISDTQYF. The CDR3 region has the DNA TGTGCCAGCAGCCCTCCCCCGGCACTAGCGATATCAGATACGCAGTATTTT.